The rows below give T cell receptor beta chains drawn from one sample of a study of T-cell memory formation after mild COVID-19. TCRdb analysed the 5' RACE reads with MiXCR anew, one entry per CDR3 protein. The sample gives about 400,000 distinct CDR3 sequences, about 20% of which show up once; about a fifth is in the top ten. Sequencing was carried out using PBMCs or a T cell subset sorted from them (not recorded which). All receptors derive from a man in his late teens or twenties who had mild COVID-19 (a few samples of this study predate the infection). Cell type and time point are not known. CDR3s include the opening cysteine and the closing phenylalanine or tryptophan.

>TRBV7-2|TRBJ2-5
CASSLGGLETQYF
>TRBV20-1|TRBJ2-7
CSAPGTGPYEQYF
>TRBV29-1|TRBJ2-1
CSVAGLAGDNEQFF
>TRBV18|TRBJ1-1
CASSPGVGRQDEAFF
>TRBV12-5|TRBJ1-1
CASGLVVRGVGFTTEAFF
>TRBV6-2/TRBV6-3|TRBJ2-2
CASNAPGFRVGSSGELFF
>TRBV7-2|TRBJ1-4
CASSLVWAGDEKLFF
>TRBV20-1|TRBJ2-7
CSAKGRAGVIYEQYF
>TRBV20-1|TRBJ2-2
CSAPIFKTGELFF
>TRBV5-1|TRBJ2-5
CASSLLPGSQETQYF
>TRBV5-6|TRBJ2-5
CASSRIQGETQYF
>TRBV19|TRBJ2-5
CASSTHKGSLETQYF
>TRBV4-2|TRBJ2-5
CASSRSDRAQETQYF
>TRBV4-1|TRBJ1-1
CASSRDRVEAFF
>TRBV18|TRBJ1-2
CASSPLLEDWGNNGYTF
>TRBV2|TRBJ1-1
CASSGPGRTEAFF
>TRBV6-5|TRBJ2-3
CASSSLAGGQDTQYF
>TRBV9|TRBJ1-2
CASSARHNGYTF
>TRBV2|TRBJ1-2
CASSDQGSGYTF
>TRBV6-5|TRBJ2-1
CASSYLAGGSYNEQFF
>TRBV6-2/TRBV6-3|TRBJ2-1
CASGGTYNEQFF